This T cell receptor (beta chain) was found in a study of blood T cell repertoires in COVID-19. Germline V lookup: CDR1 SQVTM, CDR2 ANQGSEA. V lost 5 bases, J lost 1 base, and 8 bases stayed unmatched. This CDR3 has 15 residues. Assay: immunoSEQ multiplex PCR; the TCRdb copy retains only in-frame clones and omits some. The sample records approximately 210,000 clones, 80% to 85% being singletons. This sequence originates from a woman in her 50s with acute COVID-19. The sequencing sample was made of PBMCs or T cells enriched from blood (not recorded which). The chain uses TRBV29-1 and TRBJ2-3, with TRBD2 matching 8 bases. The CDR3 DNA reads TGCAGCGTTCTAGGCGGGGGGCGGGGCACAGATACGCAGTATTTT. Its protein is CSVLGGGRGTDTQYF.